Sequencing of this T cell receptor (beta chain) was carried out in a study of cytomegalovirus exposure and HLA in healthy donors. Study findings and constraints: For most TCR beta V segments, an earlier analysis put the productive rate at about 87% or about 30% of the time.

As regards this clone: No antigen is known for it.

The CDR3 has 15 amino acids. The V gene lost 6 bases and the J gene lost 3 bases, with 15 bases spanning the gap. Germline V lookup: CDR1 MDHEN, CDR2 SYDVKM. Primers included in the PCR were 60 Vbeta and 13 Jbeta primers. This table comes from immunoSEQ multiplex PCR, and its TCRdb copy is limited to in-frame clones, with some not included. This table holds around 99,000 clones, around 78% found once. Specimen: PBMCs. This sequence originates from a man aged 30 to 45 in good health and CMV-seronegative. The chain employs TRBV28 and TRBJ1-5, with D unclear. The CDR3 region is CASRPPAGNNQPQHF. CDR3 sequence (DNA): TGTGCCAGCAGGCCCCCCGCGGGAAACAATCAGCCCCAGCATTTT.